This T cell receptor (beta chain) was documented in a study of cytomegalovirus exposure and HLA in healthy donors. Whole-study results and caveats: Being indistinguishable, some V segments were excluded, TRBV6-2 and TRBV6-3 among them. Later analysis identified a missense DCLRE1C variant that was linked to TCR beta V- and J-gene trimming. Earlier results showed most TCR beta V segments being productive about 87% or about 30% of the time.

On this clone itself: The target antigen is unknown.

In the PCR, 60 Vbeta and 13 Jbeta primers were used. Clones were sequenced by immunoSEQ multiplex PCR, and TCRdb holds only the in-frame ones, with some missing. The sample contains approximately 200,000 clones, 65% to 85% of which appear only once. CDR3 length: 16 residues. Germline values: CDR1 LNHDA, CDR2 SQIVND (reference sequence). The ends lost 5 bases at V and 7 bases at J; junction bases unmatched: 9. The sequenced sample consisted of PBMCs. This receptor was obtained from a boy between 2 and 10 years old in good health and CMV-seronegative. The J gene is TRBJ1-6, the V gene TRBV19; 9 bases map to TRBD1. The CDR3 sequence: CASSSRFDRGNSPLHF. In DNA form, the CDR3 reads TGTGCCAGTAGTTCCCGCTTCGACAGGGGGAATTCACCCCTCCACTTT.